The TCR beta chain under discussion was sequenced for a study of blood T cell repertoires in COVID-19. Whole-study context: COVID-19 samples collected from the United States, Italy and Spain covered acute and convalescent phases. The analysed material was cDNA or gDNA that came from T cells, B-cell-depleted T cells, or PBMCs.

This CDR3 is 15 amino acids long. The germline V gene has CDR1 SNHLY and CDR2 FYNNEI. Trimming stripped 6 bases from V and 0 bases from J, with 15 bases between. Source study methods: Counts of nucleated cells, estimated from reference gene primer amplification, were obtained. Here immunoSEQ multiplex PCR was the method, and the copy in TCRdb shows in-frame clones only, minus some. That table gives V, J and clone size, and the DNA gave D and trimming. This table has almost 200,000 clones, about nine tenths appearing once. The V gene is TRBV2, the J gene TRBJ2-7; a weak D match, TRBD2 (6 bases). This TCR was recovered from a woman between 65 and 79 years old with acute or convalescent COVID-19. The sample comprised peripheral blood. The CDR3 reads CASSRGTASSYEQYF. The CDR3 DNA follows: TGTGCCAGCAGCCGGGGGACTGCCAGCTCCTACGAGCAGTACTTC.